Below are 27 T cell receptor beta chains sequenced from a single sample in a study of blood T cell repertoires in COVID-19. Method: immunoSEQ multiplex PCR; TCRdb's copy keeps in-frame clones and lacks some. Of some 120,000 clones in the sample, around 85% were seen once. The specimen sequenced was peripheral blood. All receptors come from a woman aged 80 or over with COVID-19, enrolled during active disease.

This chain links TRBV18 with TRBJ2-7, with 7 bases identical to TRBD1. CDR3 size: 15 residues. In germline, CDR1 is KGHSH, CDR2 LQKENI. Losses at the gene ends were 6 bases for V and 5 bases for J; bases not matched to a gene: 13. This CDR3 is CASSKETGISHEQYF. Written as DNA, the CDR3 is TGTGCCAGCTCCAAAGAGACAGGGATTTCCCACGAGCAGTACTTC.

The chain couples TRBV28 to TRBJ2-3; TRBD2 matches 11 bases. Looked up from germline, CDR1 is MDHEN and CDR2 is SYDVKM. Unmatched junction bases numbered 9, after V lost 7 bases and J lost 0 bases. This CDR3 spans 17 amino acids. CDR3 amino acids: CASKVGGTSGSTDTQYF. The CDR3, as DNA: TGTGCCAGCAAGGTGGGTGGGACTAGCGGAAGCACAGATACGCAGTATTTT. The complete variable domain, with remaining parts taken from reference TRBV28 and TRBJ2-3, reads DVKVTQSSRYLVKRTGEKVFLECVQDMDHENMFWYRQDPGLGLRLIYFSYDVKMKEKGDIPEGYSVSREKKERFSLILESASTNQTSMYLCASKVGGTSGSTDTQYFGPGTRLTVL.

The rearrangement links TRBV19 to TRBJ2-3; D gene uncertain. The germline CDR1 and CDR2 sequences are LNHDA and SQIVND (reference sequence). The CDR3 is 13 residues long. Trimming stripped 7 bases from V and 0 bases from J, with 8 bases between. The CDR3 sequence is CASKERSTDTQYF. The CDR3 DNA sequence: TGTGCCAGTAAGGAGCGCAGCACAGATACGCAGTATTTT.

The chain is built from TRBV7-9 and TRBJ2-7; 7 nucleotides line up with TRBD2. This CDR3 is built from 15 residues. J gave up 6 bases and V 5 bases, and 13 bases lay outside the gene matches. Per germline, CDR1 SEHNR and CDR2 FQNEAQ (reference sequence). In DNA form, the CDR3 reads TGTGCCAGCAGCCCATCCGGGACCCGCGGGGGCGAGCAGTACTTC. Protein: CASSPSGTRGGEQYF.

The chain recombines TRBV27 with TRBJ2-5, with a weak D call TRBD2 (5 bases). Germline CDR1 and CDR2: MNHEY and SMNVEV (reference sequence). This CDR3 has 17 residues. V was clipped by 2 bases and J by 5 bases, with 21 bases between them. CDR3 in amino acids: CASSLKRPDPRSETQYF. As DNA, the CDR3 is TGTGCCAGCAGTTTAAAGCGGCCGGACCCTCGTTCGGAGACCCAGTACTTC.

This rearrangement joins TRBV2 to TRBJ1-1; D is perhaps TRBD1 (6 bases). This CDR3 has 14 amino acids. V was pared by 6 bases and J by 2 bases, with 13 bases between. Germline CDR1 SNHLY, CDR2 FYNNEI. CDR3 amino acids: CASSQGYANTEAFF. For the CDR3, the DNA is TGTGCCAGCAGCCAGGGGTACGCAAACACTGAAGCTTTCTTT.

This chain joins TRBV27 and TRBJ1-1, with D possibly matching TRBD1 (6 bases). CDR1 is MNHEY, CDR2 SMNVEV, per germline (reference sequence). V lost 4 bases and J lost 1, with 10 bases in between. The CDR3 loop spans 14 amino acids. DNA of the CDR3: TGTGCCAGCAGTTCGGACAGCAGGAACACTGAAGCTTTCTTT. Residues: CASSSDSRNTEAFF.

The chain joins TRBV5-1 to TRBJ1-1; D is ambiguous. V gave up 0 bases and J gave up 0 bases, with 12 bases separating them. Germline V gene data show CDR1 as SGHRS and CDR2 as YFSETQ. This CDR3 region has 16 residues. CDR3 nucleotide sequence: TGCGCCAGCAGCTTGGTCCCCGCGAGGATGAACACTGAAGCTTTCTTT. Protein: CASSLVPARMNTEAFF.

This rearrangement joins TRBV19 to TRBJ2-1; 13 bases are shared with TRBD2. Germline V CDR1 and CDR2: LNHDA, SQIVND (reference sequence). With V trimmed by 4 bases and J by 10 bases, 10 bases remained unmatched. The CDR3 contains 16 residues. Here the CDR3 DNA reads TGTGCCAGTAGTACACTAGCGGGAGGGCCCGGGGGGGAGCAGTTCTTC. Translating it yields CASSTLAGGPGGEQFF.

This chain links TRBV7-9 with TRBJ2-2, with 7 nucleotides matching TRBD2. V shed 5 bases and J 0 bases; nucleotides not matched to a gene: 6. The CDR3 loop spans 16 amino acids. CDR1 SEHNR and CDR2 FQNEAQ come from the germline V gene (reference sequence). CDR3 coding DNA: TGTGCCAGCAGCGGCTCTAGCGGCACGAACACCGGGGAGCTGTTTTTT. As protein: CASSGSSGTNTGELFF. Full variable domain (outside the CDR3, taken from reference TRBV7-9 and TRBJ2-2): DTGVSQNPRHKITKRGQNVTFRCDPISEHNRLYWYRQTLGQGPEFLTYFQNEAQLEKSRLLSDRFSAERPKGSFSTLEIQRTEQGDSAMYLCASSGSSGTNTGELFFGEGSRLTVL.

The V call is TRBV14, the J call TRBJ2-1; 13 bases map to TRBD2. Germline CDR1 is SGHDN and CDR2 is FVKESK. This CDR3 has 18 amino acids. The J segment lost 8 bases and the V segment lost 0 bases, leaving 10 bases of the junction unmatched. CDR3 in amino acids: CASSQDFRLAGGSDEQFF. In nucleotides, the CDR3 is TGTGCCAGCAGCCAAGACTTCCGACTAGCGGGAGGTAGCGATGAGCAGTTCTTC.

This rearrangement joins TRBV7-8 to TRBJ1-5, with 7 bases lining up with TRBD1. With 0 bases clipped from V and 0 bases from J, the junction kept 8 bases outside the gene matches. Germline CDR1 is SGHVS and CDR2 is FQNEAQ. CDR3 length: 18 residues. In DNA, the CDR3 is TGTGCCAGCAGCTTAGCCCCCGGGACAGTTTATAGCAATCAGCCCCAGCATTTT. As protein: CASSLAPGTVYSNQPQHF.

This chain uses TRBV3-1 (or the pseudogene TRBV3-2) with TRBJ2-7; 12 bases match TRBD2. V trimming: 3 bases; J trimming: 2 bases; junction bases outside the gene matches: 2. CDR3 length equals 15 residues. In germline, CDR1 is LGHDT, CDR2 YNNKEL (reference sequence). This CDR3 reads CASSQGTSGPYEQYF. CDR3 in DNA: TGTGCCAGCAGCCAGGGGACTAGCGGGCCCTACGAGCAGTACTTC.

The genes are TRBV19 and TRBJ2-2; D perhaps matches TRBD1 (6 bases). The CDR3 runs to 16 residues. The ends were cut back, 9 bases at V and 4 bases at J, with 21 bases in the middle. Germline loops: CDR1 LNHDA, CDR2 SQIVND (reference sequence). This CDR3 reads CASKDLDSIFTGELFF. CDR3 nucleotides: TGTGCCAGCAAGGACCTGGACAGCATCTTCACCGGGGAGCTGTTTTTT. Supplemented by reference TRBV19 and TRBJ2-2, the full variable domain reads DGGITQSPKYLFRKEGQNVTLSCEQNLNHDAMYWYRQDPGQGLRLIYYSQIVNDFQKGDIAEGYSVSREKKESFPLTVTSAQKNPTAFYLCASKDLDSIFTGELFFGEGSRLTVL.

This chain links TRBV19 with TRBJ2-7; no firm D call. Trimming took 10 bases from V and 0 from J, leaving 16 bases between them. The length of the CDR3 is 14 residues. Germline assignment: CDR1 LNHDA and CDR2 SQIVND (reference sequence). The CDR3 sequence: CATRPTQASYEQYF. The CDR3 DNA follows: TGTGCCACCAGACCGACGCAGGCCTCCTACGAGCAGTACTTC.

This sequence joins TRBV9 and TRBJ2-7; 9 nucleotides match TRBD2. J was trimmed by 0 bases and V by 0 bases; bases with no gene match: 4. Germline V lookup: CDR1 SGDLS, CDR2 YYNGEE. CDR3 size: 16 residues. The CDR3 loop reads CASSVGSGGSSYEQYF. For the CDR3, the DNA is TGTGCCAGCAGCGTAGGCAGCGGGGGGAGCTCCTACGAGCAGTACTTC.

Here the CDR3 DNA reads TGTGCCAGCAAGGGGAAATCTGGAAACACCATATATTTT. Translated: CASKGKSGNTIYF. The genes are TRBV6-5 and TRBJ1-3; D perhaps matches TRBD1 (5 bases). The ends were cut back, 7 bases at V and 1 base at J, with 8 bases in the middle. The V gene's germline CDR1 is MNHEY and CDR2 SVGAGI. The CDR3 has 13 residues.

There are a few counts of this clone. CDR3 DNA: TGTGCCAGCAGTTACTTCCAATCAGCCCAGCATTTT. Translating gives CASSYFQSAQHF. The chain employs TRBV6-2 or TRBV6-3 and TRBJ1-5; D ambiguous. With 1 base removed from V and 11 bases from J, the gap between germline ends came to 9 bases. Germline CDR1 reads MNHEY; CDR2 reads SVGEGT. CDR3 length: 12 amino acids.

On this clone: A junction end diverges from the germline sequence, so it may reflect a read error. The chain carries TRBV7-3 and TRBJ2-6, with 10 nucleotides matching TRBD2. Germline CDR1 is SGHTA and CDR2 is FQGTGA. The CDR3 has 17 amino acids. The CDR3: CASSFSGRNSEANVLTF. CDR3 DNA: TGTGCCAGCAGCTTTAGCGGGAGGAACTCTGAGGCCAACGTCCTGACTTTC.

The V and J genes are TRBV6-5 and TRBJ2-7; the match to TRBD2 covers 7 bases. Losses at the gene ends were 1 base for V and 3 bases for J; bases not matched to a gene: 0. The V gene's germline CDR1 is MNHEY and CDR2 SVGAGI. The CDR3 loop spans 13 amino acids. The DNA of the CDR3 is TGTGCCAGCAGTTACTGGGAGGGCTACGAGCAGTACTTC. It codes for CASSYWEGYEQYF.

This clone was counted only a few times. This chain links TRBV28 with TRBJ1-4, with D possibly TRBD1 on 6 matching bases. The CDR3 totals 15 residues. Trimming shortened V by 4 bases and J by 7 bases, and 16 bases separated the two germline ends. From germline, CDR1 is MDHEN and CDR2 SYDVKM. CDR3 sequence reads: CASSSPGGQGEKLFF. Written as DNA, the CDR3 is TGTGCCAGCAGTTCCCCGGGGGGCCAGGGTGAAAAACTGTTTTTT.

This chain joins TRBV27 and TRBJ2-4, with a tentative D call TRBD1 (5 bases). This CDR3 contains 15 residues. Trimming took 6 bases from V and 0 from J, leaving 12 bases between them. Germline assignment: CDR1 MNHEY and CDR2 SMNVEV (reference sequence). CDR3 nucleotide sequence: TGTGCCAGCAGCCCACAGGCGTTAGCCAAAAACATTCAGTACTTC. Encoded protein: CASSPQALAKNIQYF.

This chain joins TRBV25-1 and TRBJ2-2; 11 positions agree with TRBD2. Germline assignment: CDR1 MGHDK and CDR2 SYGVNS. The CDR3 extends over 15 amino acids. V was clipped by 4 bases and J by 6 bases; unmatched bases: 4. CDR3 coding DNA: TGTGCCAGCAGTGCACTAGCGGGGGATGCCGGGGAGCTGTTTTTT. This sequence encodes CASSALAGDAGELFF. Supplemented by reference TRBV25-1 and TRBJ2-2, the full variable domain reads EADIYQTPRYLVIGTGKKITLECSQTMGHDKMYWYQQDPGMELHLIHYSYGVNSTEKGDLSSESTVSRIRTEHFPLTLESARPSHTSQYLCASSALAGDAGELFFGEGSRLTVL.

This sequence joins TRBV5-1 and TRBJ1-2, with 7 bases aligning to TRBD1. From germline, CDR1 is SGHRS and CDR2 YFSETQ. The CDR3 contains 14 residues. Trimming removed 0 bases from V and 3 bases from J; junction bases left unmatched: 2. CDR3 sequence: CASSLDRGHYGYTF. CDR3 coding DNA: TGCGCCAGCAGCTTGGACAGGGGTCACTATGGCTACACCTTC.

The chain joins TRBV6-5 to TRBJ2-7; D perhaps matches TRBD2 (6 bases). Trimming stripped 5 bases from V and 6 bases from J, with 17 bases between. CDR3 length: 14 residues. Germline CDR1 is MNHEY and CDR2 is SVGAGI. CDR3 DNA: TGTGCCAGCAGTCGCGGGACCGGAGGGCGCGAGCAGTACTTC. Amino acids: CASSRGTGGREQYF.

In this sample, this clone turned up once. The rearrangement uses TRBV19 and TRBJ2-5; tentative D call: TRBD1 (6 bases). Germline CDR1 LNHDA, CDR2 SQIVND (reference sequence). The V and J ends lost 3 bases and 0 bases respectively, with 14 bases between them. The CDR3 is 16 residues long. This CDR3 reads CASSIGQTLHQETQYF. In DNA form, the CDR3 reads TGTGCCAGTAGTATTGGACAGACCCTACACCAAGAGACCCAGTACTTC.

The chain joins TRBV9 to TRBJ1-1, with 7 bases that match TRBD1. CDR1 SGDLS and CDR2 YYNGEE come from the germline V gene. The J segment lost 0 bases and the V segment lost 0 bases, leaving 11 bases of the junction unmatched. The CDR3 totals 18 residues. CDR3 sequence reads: CASSVVGLGTAMNTEAFF. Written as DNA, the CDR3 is TGTGCCAGCAGCGTAGTTGGGTTAGGGACAGCGATGAACACTGAAGCTTTCTTT.